This T cell receptor beta chain was captured in a study of T cells expressing NK-cell markers. On the study more broadly: Out of eight donors sequenced, seven tested HCMV-seropositive and the remaining one seronegative.

Study findings and constraints: Of CD8+ T cells, roughly 1.0-7.5% belonged to dominant NKG2C+ clonotypes in 5 or 6 donors.

On this clonotype: The antigen remains undetermined.

The germline gives CDR1 MNHEY, CDR2 SMNVEV (reference sequence). This CDR3 comprises 15 residues. Libraries used 5'RACE template switching adding universal primer site and UMIs. With the 5' RACE reads reprocessed, TCRdb shows one record per CDR3 protein and no DNA. This sample contains a few hundred thousand distinct CDR3 sequences. The sample comprised blood T cells: a sorted CD56 or NKG2C T cell subset, CD4+ or CD8+ T cells, or bulk PBMC T cells (not recorded which). This rearrangement joins TRBV27 to TRBJ2-3; there is no DNA to check the TCRdb D call of TRBD2. This TCR was sampled from a man younger than 35 in good health. CDR3 sequence: CASSLFSGSTDTQYF.